Sequencing of this TCR beta chain was carried out in a study of blood T cell repertoires in COVID-19. Study in general: Sites in the United States, Italy and Spain provided acute and convalescent COVID-19 samples. Sources were T cells, B-cell-depleted T cells, or PBMCs; the material itself was cDNA or gDNA.

In the study's own analysis: Amplification with reference gene primers provided the estimates of nucleated cell counts. Profiling relied on immunoSEQ multiplex PCR, and the TCRdb table lists in-frame clones only, not all of them. V, J and clone size derive from that table, while D and trimming were established from the DNA sequence. Among fewer than 95,000 clones listed, 75% to 90% were seen once. CDR1 KGHSH and CDR2 LQKENI come from the germline V gene. V was cut by 2 bases and J by 4 bases, with 14 bases left in between. CDR3 size: 15 residues. The receptor comes from a man in his fifties or sixties with active or convalescent COVID-19. This chain links TRBV18 with TRBJ1-2; D is unresolved. Sequencing input: peripheral blood. CDR3 amino acids: CASSPEEGVTYGYTF. The CDR3 coding sequence is TGTGCCAGCTCACCAGAAGAGGGTGTAACCTATGGCTACACCTTC.